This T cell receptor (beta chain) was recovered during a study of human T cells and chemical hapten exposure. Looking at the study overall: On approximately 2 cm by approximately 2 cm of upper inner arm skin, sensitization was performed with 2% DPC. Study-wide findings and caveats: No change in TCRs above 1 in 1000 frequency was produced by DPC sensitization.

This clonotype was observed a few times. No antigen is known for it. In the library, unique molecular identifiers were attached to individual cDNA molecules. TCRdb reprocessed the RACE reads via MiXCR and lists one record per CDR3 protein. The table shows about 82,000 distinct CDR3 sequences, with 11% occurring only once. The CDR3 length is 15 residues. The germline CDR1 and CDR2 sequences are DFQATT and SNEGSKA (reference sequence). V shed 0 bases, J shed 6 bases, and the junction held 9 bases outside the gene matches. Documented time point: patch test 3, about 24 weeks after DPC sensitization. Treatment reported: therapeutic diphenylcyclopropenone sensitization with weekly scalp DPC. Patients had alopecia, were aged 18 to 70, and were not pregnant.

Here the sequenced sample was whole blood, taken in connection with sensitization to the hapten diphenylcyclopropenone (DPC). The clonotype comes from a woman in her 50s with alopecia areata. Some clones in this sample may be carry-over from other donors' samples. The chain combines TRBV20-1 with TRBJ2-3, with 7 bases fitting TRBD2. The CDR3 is CSARDPASGMDTQYF. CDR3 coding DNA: TGCAGTGCTAGAGATCCGGCTAGCGGTATGGATACGCAGTATTTT.